This is a list of T cell receptor beta chains from one sample in a study of blood T cell repertoires in COVID-19. Using immunoSEQ multiplex PCR, the repertoire was profiled, and TCRdb retains in-frame clones only, with some absent. In the table there are roughly 400,000 clones, about 89% of which are singletons. Sequences were obtained from peripheral blood. All receptors derive from a woman aged 55-75 years with COVID-19, enrolled during active disease. Both conserved end residues are part of each CDR3. D genes are given only for firm matches. Where a row states a size, it is once, few, many or the class of an expanded clone; other rows omit it.

-	TRBV6-1	TRBJ1-5	-	CASSESGRQPQHF	TGTGCCAGCAGTGAATCAGGGCGACAGCCCCAGCATTTT
-	TRBV11-2	TRBJ1-6	TRBD1	CASSRGQGGGSPLHF	TGTGCCAGCAGCCGGGGACAGGGAGGGGGTTCACCCCTCCACTTT
-	TRBV11-2	TRBJ2-7	-	CASTPRGHNYEQYF	TGTGCCAGCACCCCCCGAGGACACAACTACGAGCAGTACTTC
once	TRBV27	TRBJ2-7	-	CASIKGGGTYEQYF	TGTGCCAGCATTAAAGGGGGGGGGACCTACGAGCAGTACTTC
once	TRBV19	TRBJ1-5	-	CASSMRWSNQPQHF	TGTGCCAGTAGTATGAGATGGAGCAATCAGCCCCAGCATTTT
-	TRBV4-1	TRBJ2-7	TRBD1	CASSQEPRQGVHEQYF	TGCGCCAGCAGCCAAGAACCGCGGCAGGGGGTCCACGAGCAGTACTTC
-	TRBV5-1	TRBJ1-3	-	CASSSDGGSGNTIYF	TGCGCCAGCAGCTCGGACGGGGGGTCTGGAAACACCATATATTTT
-	TRBV7-3	TRBJ2-7	TRBD1	CASSPDRGRNEQYF	TGTGCCAGCAGCCCGGACAGGGGCCGGAACGAGCAGTACTTC
-	TRBV7-3	TRBJ2-3	TRBD2	CASSKQRGGTSDTQYF	TGTGCCAGCAGCAAACAGCGGGGCGGCACGTCAGATACGCAGTATTTT
-	TRBV6-6	TRBJ1-1	-	CASSRGTTEAFF	TGTGCCAGCAGTAGGGGAACCACTGAAGCTTTCTTT
-	TRBV19	TRBJ1-2	-	CASSSGGGYTF	TGTGCCAGTAGTAGCGGCGGGGGCTACACCTTC
-	TRBV11-2	TRBJ1-2	-	CASSLVPGSYTF	TGTGCCAGCAGCTTAGTCCCAGGGTCTTACACCTTC
-	TRBV5-4	TRBJ1-3	-	CASSLRSSGNTIYF	TGTGCCAGCAGCTTGAGGAGCTCTGGAAACACCATATATTTT
-	TRBV12-3/TRBV12-4	TRBJ2-3	-	CASSFVGDTQYF	TGTGCCAGCAGTTTTGTCGGAGATACGCAGTATTTT
-	TRBV18	TRBJ2-2	-	CASSPSQVSNTGELFF	TGTGCCAGCTCACCATCACAGGTCTCGAACACCGGGGAGCTGTTTTTT
once	TRBV19	TRBJ2-6	-	CASSRGATSGANVLTF	TGTGCCAGTAGCCGGGGTGCGACTTCTGGGGCCAACGTCCTGACTTTC
-	TRBV7-9	TRBJ2-7	-	CASSLGRGEGTYEQYF	TGTGCCAGCAGCTTAGGTAGGGGGGAGGGGACCTACGAGCAGTACTTC
-	TRBV6-5	TRBJ1-1	-	CASSLPGVLGTEAFF	TGTGCCAGCAGCCTCCCAGGCGTACTGGGCACTGAAGCTTTCTTT
-	TRBV6-5	TRBJ2-3	-	CASRRSSDTQYF	TGTGCCAGCAGAAGGAGTTCAGATACGCAGTATTTT
-	TRBV19	TRBJ1-5	-	CASSWGGLSNQPQHF	TGTGCCAGTAGTTGGGGGGGGCTTAGCAATCAGCCCCAGCATTTT
-	TRBV5-1	TRBJ2-7	-	CASSLEGRGYEQYF	TGCGCCAGCAGCTTGGAAGGGAGGGGGTACGAGCAGTACTTC
-	TRBV5-4	TRBJ2-1	TRBD2	CASSPQGLAGANEQFF	TGTGCCAGCAGCCCCCAAGGACTAGCGGGGGCCAATGAGCAGTTCTTC
-	TRBV7-9	TRBJ2-7	TRBD2	CASSPSGGARIYEQYF	TGTGCCAGCAGCCCCAGCGGGGGGGCGCGAATTTACGAGCAGTACTTC
-	TRBV4-2	TRBJ1-1	-	CASSLENLNTEAFF	TGTGCCAGCAGCCTGGAGAATCTGAACACTGAAGCTTTCTTT
-	TRBV11-2	TRBJ2-5	TRBD1	CASSLSMDRVWETQYF	TGTGCCAGCAGCTTAAGCATGGACAGGGTTTGGGAGACCCAGTACTTC
-	TRBV2	TRBJ1-5	-	CASTEGRAQHF	TGTGCCAGCACCGAGGGAAGGGCCCAGCATTTT
-	TRBV7-3	TRBJ2-1	TRBD2	CASSSGLAGGRYNEQFF	TGTGCCAGCAGCTCCGGACTAGCGGGGGGGCGGTACAATGAGCAGTTCTTC
-	TRBV19	TRBJ1-2	-	CATPEPLNYGYTF	TGTGCCACCCCGGAGCCACTTAACTATGGCTACACCTTC
-	TRBV5-1	TRBJ2-1	-	CASSLGSGYNEQFF	TGCGCCAGCAGCTTGGGTAGCGGATACAATGAGCAGTTCTTC
-	TRBV7-2	TRBJ2-7	TRBD2	CASSAYSGGVYEQYF	TGTGCCAGCAGCGCGTATAGCGGGGGGGTCTACGAGCAGTACTTC
-	TRBV15	TRBJ1-2	TRBD1	CATSTRDRVAPGYTF	TGTGCCACCAGCACCCGGGACAGGGTCGCCCCTGGCTACACCTTC
-	TRBV2	TRBJ1-4	-	CASSEPAPRQVVWATNEKLFF	TGTGCCAGCAGTGAACCAGCCCCAAGACAGGTTGTTTGGGCAACTAATGAAAAACTGTTTTTT
once	TRBV19	TRBJ1-3	-	CASSEFGNTIYF	TGTGCCAGTAGTGAGTTCGGAAACACCATATATTTT
-	TRBV28	TRBJ1-4	-	CASGGGNEKLFF	TGTGCCAGCGGGGGGGGGAATGAAAAACTGTTTTTT
-	TRBV3-1/TRBV3-2	TRBJ1-1	TRBD1	CASSQGQGGTEAFF	TGTGCCAGCAGCCAGGGACAGGGTGGCACTGAAGCTTTCTTT
-	TRBV5-4	TRBJ1-2	-	CASSLDGLNYGYTF	TGTGCCAGCAGCTTGGACGGACTAAACTATGGCTACACCTTC
few	TRBV5-5	TRBJ2-7	TRBD1	CASSLDRGKTYEQYF	TGTGCCAGCAGCTTAGACAGGGGGAAGACCTACGAGCAGTACTTC
once	TRBV14	TRBJ2-2	-	CASRGSNTGELFF	TGTGCCAGCAGGGGCTCGAACACCGGGGAGCTGTTTTTT
once	TRBV28	TRBJ1-1	-	CASSLVGLSAFF	TGTGCCAGCAGTTTGGTGGGGCTTTCAGCTTTCTTT
-	TRBV11-2	TRBJ2-2	-	CASSLMAQRELFF	TGTGCCAGCAGCTTGATGGCCCAGCGTGAGCTGTTTTTT
once	TRBV7-9	TRBJ1-1	-	CASSIQGDTEAFF	TGTGCCAGCAGCATCCAGGGCGACACTGAAGCTTTCTTT
few	TRBV5-1	TRBJ1-6	-	CASSPRTGNSPLHF	TGCGCCAGCAGTCCCCGGACGGGGAATTCACCCCTCCACTTT
-	TRBV7-3	TRBJ2-1	-	CASSPQGSSYNEQFF	TGTGCCAGCAGCCCCCAGGGGAGCTCCTACAATGAGCAGTTCTTC
-	TRBV18	TRBJ2-5	-	CASSLQSGETQYF	TGTGCCAGCTCACTACAATCCGGGGAGACCCAGTACTTC
-	TRBV6-5	TRBJ1-2	-	CASSKFREVYGYTF	TGTGCCAGCAGTAAATTCAGGGAGGTTTATGGCTACACCTTC
-	TRBV2	TRBJ2-3	-	CASSERPGTQYF	TGTGCCAGCAGTGAAAGGCCGGGTACGCAGTATTTT
-	TRBV5-1	TRBJ1-2	-	CASSLDRLGGYTF	TGCGCCAGCAGCTTGGACCGCCTAGGTGGCTACACCTTC